The present T cell receptor beta chain was sequenced within a study of shared clonotypes between healthy human individuals. Study-level findings and limits: The sharing of roughly 5% of naive CD4 clonotypes was seen across a few donors. A generally larger estimated richness was seen in naive subsets than in memory subsets. Depth was large, yet rarefaction showed that sorted-subset sequencing was incomplete.

Germline V gene data show CDR1 as SGHDT and CDR2 as YYEEEE. The CDR3 sequence is 15 residues long. V lost 1 base to trimming and J lost 5 bases, with 13 bases between them. CCR7-negative CD45RA+ TemRA cells were pooled with CD45RO+ cells for CD8 memory. On this clone: The antigen remains unidentified.

TCRdb's table, derived via immunoSEQ multiplex PCR, lists solely in-frame clones and lacks some. Among about 690,000 clones listed, 80% to 95% were seen once. The V gene is TRBV5-6, the J gene TRBJ1-5; possible D gene TRBD1, 5 bases. Material for sequencing was memory CD8+ T cells from PBMCs. Subset here: CD45RO+ cells pooled with CCR7-negative TemRA cells. This TCR derives from a man between 18 and 35 years old in good health. Some clones in this sample may be carry-over from other donors' samples. CDR3 protein: CASSLSWTNDQPQHF. The CDR3 DNA reads TGTGCCAGCAGCTTGAGCTGGACAAACGATCAGCCCCAGCATTTT.